A single sample is the source of the 32 T cell receptor beta chains below, sequenced in a study of T cell repertoires in cytomegalovirus infection. One entry per CDR3 protein results from TCRdb running MiXCR on the reads. The data show roughly 300,000 distinct CDR3 sequences, roughly 9.5% seen once. Sequenced: PBMCs. The receptor set was obtained from a human donor in good health (CMV status not recorded). Some clones in this sample may be carry-over from other donors' samples.

This clonotype was seen repeatedly, ten times or more. The V gene is TRBV12-3 or TRBV12-4, the J gene TRBJ2-2; the match to TRBD2 covers 12 bases. The CDR3 contains 15 residues. V lost 8 bases and J lost 7; bases outside the gene matches: 8. CDR3 residues: CASGVASGGVGELFF. CDR3 in DNA: TGTGCCAGCGGAGTGGCTAGCGGGGGGGTCGGGGAGCTGTTTTTT.

The chain employs TRBV7-2 and TRBJ1-5; maybe TRBD1 (5 bases). This CDR3 spans 14 amino acids. The V end lost 5 bases, the J end lost 1 base, and 9 bases lay between the germline ends. Germline values: CDR1 SGHTA, CDR2 FQGNSA. CDR3 nucleotide sequence: TGTGCCAGCAGCCGTGGGACGAGCAATCAGCCCCAGCATTTT. As protein: CASSRGTSNQPQHF.

The CDR3 is CASSMTGQAQYF. The CDR3 DNA follows: TGCGCCAGCAGCATGACTGGCCAAGCGCAGTATTTT. V is TRBV5-1 and J is TRBJ2-3, with D unclear. The V gene's germline CDR1 is SGHRS and CDR2 YFSETQ. V shed 4 bases and J shed 10 bases, with 13 bases lying between them. This CDR3 has 12 residues.

This clonotype was recorded a few times. This chain uses TRBV6-5 with TRBJ2-7, with unresolved D. Germline V CDR1 and CDR2: MNHEY, SVGAGI. Trimming took off 6 bases at V and 4 bases at J, with 13 bases between the two ends. The CDR3 is 13 amino acids. The CDR3 DNA is TGTGCCAGCAGCTACGACGCGCGGTACGAGCAGTACTTC. This codes for CASSYDARYEQYF.

A few counts support this clonotype. The gene calls are TRBV12-3 or TRBV12-4 and TRBJ1-5; the match to TRBD1 covers 7 bases. The junction had 3 bases not matched to a gene; V was cut back by 6 bases and J by 4 bases. The CDR3 spans 13 residues. CDR3 protein: CASRLTGNQPQHF. In DNA form, the CDR3 reads TGTGCCAGCAGGTTGACAGGGAATCAGCCCCAGCATTTT.

The sample holds a few counts of this clonotype. This chain links TRBV6-1 with TRBJ1-4; D gene ambiguous. CDR1 and CDR2 (germline): MNHNS, SASEGT. V lost 4 bases and J lost 8, with 11 bases in between. This CDR3 region has 13 residues. The CDR3 region is CASSAGLFEKLFF. CDR3 nucleotides: TGTGCCAGCAGTGCGGGGTTGTTCGAAAAACTGTTTTTT.

This clonotype showed up many times. The rearrangement uses TRBV7-2 and TRBJ1-3; D remains unclear. The V end was cut by 2 bases, the J end by 0 bases, with 8 bases between. This CDR3 contains 15 residues. The germline gives CDR1 SGHTA, CDR2 FQGNSA. This CDR3 reads CASSLTKVSGNTIYF. The CDR3 DNA is TGTGCCAGCAGCTTAACAAAGGTCTCTGGAAACACCATATATTTT.

This clonotype was detected only a few times. This sequence joins TRBV12-3 or TRBV12-4 and TRBJ1-1; 7 bases are a match to TRBD1. The CDR3 extends over 14 amino acids. V was clipped by 7 bases and J by 4 bases; unmatched bases: 9. The CDR3 DNA reads as TGTGCCAGCATCACACAGGGGTGGGGCACTGAAGCTTTCTTT. Amino acid sequence: CASITQGWGTEAFF.

This clonotype was picked up many times. The chain links TRBV7-2 to TRBJ2-2, with 7 bases matching TRBD1. CDR1 SGHTA and CDR2 FQGNSA come from the germline V gene. V shed 5 bases, J shed 5 bases, and the junction held 2 bases outside the gene matches. The CDR3 has 13 residues. CDR3 sequence reads: CASSEQGTGELFF. The CDR3 DNA reads as TGTGCCAGCAGCGAACAGGGGACCGGGGAGCTGTTTTTT.

This clonotype appeared many times. The V gene is TRBV12-3 or TRBV12-4, the J gene TRBJ1-2, with D unresolved. The CDR3 runs to 14 residues. The ends were cut back, 3 bases at V and 4 bases at J, with 12 bases in the middle. The DNA for the CDR3 is TGTGCCAGCAGTTTTGTGGGCCCAATCTATGGCTACACCTTC. Its protein is CASSFVGPIYGYTF.

This clonotype has a count of ten or more. The V gene is TRBV6-2 or TRBV6-3, the J gene TRBJ2-7, with a weak D call TRBD1 (6 bases). Between the trimmed V and J ends, which lost 10 bases and 2 bases, there was a span of 12 bases. Germline loops: CDR1 MNHEY, CDR2 SVGEGT. The CDR3 sequence is 12 residues long. CDR3 amino acids: CAIQGQTYEQYF. CDR3 in DNA: TGTGCCATCCAAGGACAGACCTACGAGCAGTACTTC.

This clonotype came up a few times. V is TRBV5-1 and J is TRBJ1-4, with TRBD1 matching 10 bases. This CDR3 has 14 residues. V trimming: 4 bases; J trimming: 8 bases; junction bases outside the gene matches: 5. The germline CDR1 and CDR2 sequences are SGHRS and YFSETQ. CDR3: CASSIGTGEEKLFF. In DNA form, the CDR3 reads TGCGCCAGCAGCATCGGGACAGGGGAGGAAAAACTGTTTTTT.

This clonotype was recorded at least ten times. CDR3 nucleotides: TGTGCCAGCAGCTTAGGGCGGACTAGCGGGGGGAACCAGTACTTC. Its translation: CASSLGRTSGGNQYF. The chain joins TRBV7-2 to TRBJ2-5; 14 nucleotides line up with TRBD2. The trim removed 1 base at V and 10 bases at J, leaving 5 bases unmatched. Germline V gives CDR1 SGHTA, CDR2 FQGNSA. The CDR3 contains 15 residues.

This rearrangement joins TRBV7-2 to TRBJ1-1; D is unresolved. Trimming cost V 1 base and J 11 bases, with 8 bases left between them. Germline V gives CDR1 SGHTA, CDR2 FQGNSA. The CDR3 sequence is 11 residues long. CDR3 coding DNA: TGTGCCAGCAGCTTAGGACTTGGGGCTTTCTTT. Translated, it gives CASSLGLGAFF.

The table lists this clonotype with many counts. This rearrangement joins TRBV5-4 to TRBJ2-7; TRBD2 agrees at 11 bases. The CDR3 extends over 16 amino acids. V gave up 6 bases and J gave up 4 bases; unmatched junction bases: 12. The germline V gene has CDR1 SGHNT and CDR2 YYREEE (reference sequence). CDR3 sequence reads: CASTVGGTSGKYEQYF. DNA of the CDR3: TGTGCCAGCACCGTGGGGGGGACTAGCGGAAAATACGAGCAGTACTTC.

A word on this clonotype: Possible read error: a much larger clone is one base away. V gene TRBV10-3 combines with J gene TRBJ2-1; weak D call: TRBD2 (6 bases). V was pared by 2 bases and J by 7 bases, with 9 bases between. The CDR3 extends over 13 amino acids. Germline assignment: CDR1 ENHRY and CDR2 SYGVKD. The CDR3 DNA is TGTGCCATCAGTGAGGGGGCGGGAAATGAGCAGTTCTTC. Amino acids: CAISEGAGNEQFF.

This clonotype was picked up many times. The chain combines TRBV7-9 with TRBJ2-1; 11 bases match TRBD1. The V and J ends lost 5 bases and 6 bases, in that order; junction bases with no gene match: 21. This CDR3 region has 20 residues. The germline gives CDR1 SEHNR, CDR2 FQNEAQ (reference sequence). The DNA for the CDR3 is TGTGCCAGCAGCCCCATCGGGACAGGGGGATCAACCTTCCCTTCCAATGAGCAGTTCTTC. Its protein product is CASSPIGTGGSTFPSNEQFF.

CDR3 nucleotide sequence: TGTGCCAGCAGCTTAGCGGGGCAGTTGGGGGAAGCTTTCTTT. This encodes CASSLAGQLGEAFF. The chain employs TRBV7-8 and TRBJ1-1, with TRBD1 as a possible D gene (5 bases). Trimming left V 0 bases short and J 8 bases short, with 13 bases between. CDR3 size: 14 residues. Germline V gene data show CDR1 as SGHVS and CDR2 as FQNEAQ.

This chain uses TRBV11-2 with TRBJ2-7; D not resolved. Germline CDR1 is SGHAT and CDR2 is FQNNGV. The CDR3 loop spans 13 amino acids. V was shortened by 2 bases and J by 4 bases, with 9 bases between the two germline ends. CDR3 sequence: CASSLSVDYEQYF. The DNA for the CDR3 is TGTGCCAGCAGCTTAAGTGTAGATTACGAGCAGTACTTC.

This clonotype was seen more than once but under ten times. This chain connects TRBV6-1 to TRBJ1-5; possible D gene TRBD1, 5 bases. Germline assignment: CDR1 MNHNS and CDR2 SASEGT. The V and J ends lost 6 bases and 0 bases respectively, with 15 bases between them. CDR3 size: 16 residues. In DNA, the CDR3 is TGTGCCAGCAGCCCCTTCGGACAATCTAGCAATCAGCCCCAGCATTTT. It encodes CASSPFGQSSNQPQHF.

This clonotype was found a few times. V usage is TRBV5-6 and J usage is TRBJ2-5, with D possibly matching TRBD2 (6 bases). Germline CDR1 and CDR2: SGHDT and YYEEEE. CDR3 size: 11 residues. V lost 4 bases and J 13 bases, leaving 14 bases between the germline ends. The CDR3 reads CASSKGTGRYF. The CDR3 coding sequence is TGTGCCAGCAGCAAGGGGACTGGGCGGTACTTC.

This clonotype was detected many times. The chain couples TRBV7-8 to TRBJ2-2, with 7 bases that match TRBD1. The V gene end was trimmed by 1 base and the J gene end by 5 bases; junction bases not matched to a gene: 4. CDR1 is SGHVS and CDR2 is FQNEAQ in the germline V gene. CDR3 size: 15 residues. The CDR3 loop reads CASSLVGRGTGELFF. The CDR3 DNA reads as TGTGCCAGCAGCTTAGTGGGCAGGGGGACCGGGGAGCTGTTTTTT.

This clonotype was seen repeatedly, ten times or more. This chain joins TRBV7-6 and TRBJ2-5; no firm D call. This CDR3 contains 14 residues. Germline CDR1 is SGHVS and CDR2 is FNYEAQ. Trimming removed 2 bases from V and 1 base from J, with 8 bases in between. CDR3 in DNA: TGTGCCAGCAGCTTAATTTTTGGCCAAGAGACCCAGTACTTC. Residues: CASSLIFGQETQYF.

This clonotype was counted a few times. This chain connects TRBV6-2 or TRBV6-3 to TRBJ1-2, with D maybe TRBD1 (5 bases). V dropped 8 bases and J dropped 4 bases, with 11 bases sitting between them. CDR3 length: 12 residues. Germline CDR1 and CDR2: MNHEY and SVGEGT. CDR3 sequence reads: CASSDSFYGYTF. The DNA of the CDR3 is TGTGCCAGCTCAGACAGCTTCTATGGCTACACCTTC.

In this sample, this clonotype turned up a few times. This chain joins TRBV28 and TRBJ1-1; D remains unclear. This CDR3 contains 15 residues. CDR1 and CDR2 from the germline V gene are MDHEN and SYDVKM. Trimming took 9 bases from V and 1 from J, leaving 18 bases between them. The DNA for the CDR3 is TGTGCCAGTCCCCCCGGTCAAGGGAGGAACACTGAAGCTTTCTTT. This encodes CASPPGQGRNTEAFF.

This clonotype has more than one count but fewer than ten. The chain couples TRBV12-3 or TRBV12-4 to TRBJ1-1, with D uncertain. V lost 6 bases, J lost 1 base, and 9 bases lay in between. The CDR3 is 13 residues long. The CDR3 protein is CASRVKGNTEAFF. The DNA of the CDR3 is TGTGCCAGCAGGGTAAAAGGGAACACTGAAGCTTTCTTT.

This clonotype was observed a few times. The chain couples TRBV11-2 to TRBJ2-4; D call uncertain. This CDR3 is built from 13 residues. V gave up 5 bases and J gave up 5 bases, with 10 bases separating them. CDR1 and CDR2 (germline): SGHAT, FQNNGV. In DNA form, the CDR3 reads TGTGCCAGCAGCCGCCCCGGTCAAAACATTCAGTACTTC. Translated, it gives CASSRPGQNIQYF.

The rearrangement links TRBV27 to TRBJ2-1; TRBD1 might be the D (6 bases). Per the germline V gene, CDR1 is MNHEY and CDR2 is SMNVEV (reference sequence). CDR3 size: 13 residues. With 4 bases removed from V and 5 bases from J, the gap between germline ends came to 9 bases. The CDR3 DNA reads as TGTGCCAGCAGTTGGACAGATAACAATGAGCAGTTCTTC. It is translated as CASSWTDNNEQFF.

This clonotype came up a few times. J is TRBJ1-4 and V is TRBV4-1, with D unclear. The germline V and J ends were trimmed by 0 bases and 8 bases, with 7 bases remaining between them. The germline CDR1 and CDR2 sequences are MGHRA and YSYEKL. This CDR3 is 13 amino acids long. The CDR3 sequence is CASSQDVPEKLFF. In DNA form, the CDR3 reads TGCGCCAGCAGCCAAGACGTACCCGAAAAACTGTTTTTT.

To note about this clonotype: A much larger clone is a single base away; this may be a read error. The J gene is TRBJ2-2, the V gene TRBV27; D gene ambiguous. This CDR3 has 13 amino acids. Germline lookup yields CDR1 MNHEY and CDR2 SMNVEV (reference sequence). The CDR3: CTSSFPNTGELFF. Here the CDR3 DNA reads TGTACCAGCAGTTTCCCGAACACCGGGGAGCTGTTTTTT.

The rearrangement joins TRBV25-1 to TRBJ2-2; tentatively, D is TRBD1 (6 bases). The CDR3 totals 14 residues. The V gene lost 3 bases and the J gene lost 4 bases, with 9 bases spanning the gap. The germline V gene has CDR1 MGHDK and CDR2 SYGVNS. The CDR3 DNA reads as TGTGCCAGCAGTGAGGGGGCGTTCACCGGGGAGCTGTTTTTT. Protein product: CASSEGAFTGELFF.

The genes are TRBV28 and TRBJ1-5; D unclear. CDR1 is MDHEN and CDR2 is SYDVKM in the germline V gene. This CDR3 region has 13 residues. The V end lost 6 bases, the J end lost 5 bases, and 11 bases lay between the germline ends. As DNA, the CDR3 is TGTGCCAGCAGGGATCTGGGAGATCAGCCCCAGCATTTT. Translation gives CASRDLGDQPQHF.